These 28 T cell receptor beta chains came from one sample sequenced in a study of T cells after yellow fever vaccination. One entry per CDR3 protein, called by TCRdb with MiXCR from the 5' RACE reads. This sample has under 550,000 distinct CDR3 sequences, with 20% to 25% found just once. Sequencing was performed on PBMCs, taken roughly 20 days after the first yellow fever vaccination. Every receptor here comes from a man aged 18 to 29 who received the YFV17D yellow fever vaccine.

This clonotype was observed a handful of times. The J gene is TRBJ1-1, the V gene TRBV4-1; 9 bases map to TRBD1. Germline V gives CDR1 MGHRA, CDR2 YSYEKL. Trimming took 1 base from V and 0 from J; bases not matched to a gene: 12. The CDR3 runs to 19 residues. The CDR3: CASSQARDREPPMNTEAFF. The DNA of the CDR3 is TGCGCCAGCAGCCAAGCGAGGGACAGGGAGCCTCCGATGAACACTGAAGCTTTCTTT.

This chain uses TRBV12-3 or TRBV12-4 with TRBJ1-2; D unclear. Trimming took off 4 bases at V and 2 bases at J, with 17 bases between the two ends. CDR3 length equals 16 residues. CDR3: CASSSKDRMRNYGYTF. The CDR3 bases are TGTGCCAGCAGTTCCAAGGACCGTATGAGAAACTATGGCTACACCTTC.

This chain joins TRBV28 and TRBJ2-1; D is perhaps TRBD1 or TRBD2 (6 bases each). Germline values: CDR1 MDHEN, CDR2 SYDVKM. V gave up 8 bases and J gave up 2 bases, with 19 bases separating them. This CDR3 contains 16 residues. DNA of the CDR3: TGTGCCAGCGCCTCGCCACGGGGGCCCACCTACAATGAGCAGTTCTTC. The encoded protein is CASASPRGPTYNEQFF.

The chain employs TRBV25-1 and TRBJ1-4; D remains unclear. The CDR3 totals 14 residues. V was shortened by 8 bases and J by 8 bases, with 18 bases between the two germline ends. CDR1 and CDR2 (germline): MGHDK, SYGVNS. The CDR3 coding sequence is TGTGCCAGCTCGAACCCGGGGTCTCGGGAAAAACTGTTTTTT. Translated, it gives CASSNPGSREKLFF. The full variable domain, completed using reference TRBV25-1 and TRBJ1-4, is EADIYQTPRYLVIGTGKKITLECSQTMGHDKMYWYQQDPGMELHLIHYSYGVNSTEKGDLSSESTVSRIRTEHFPLTLESARPSHTSQYLCASSNPGSREKLFFGSGTQLSVL.

This clonotype was seen a few times. The gene calls are TRBV20-1 and TRBJ2-2; D gene uncertain. Trimming removed 0 bases at V and 0 bases at J, with 11 bases between. This CDR3 contains 16 residues. CDR1 and CDR2 from the germline V gene are DFQATT and SNEGSKA (reference sequence). The DNA for the CDR3 is TGCAGTGCTAGAGATCTCAGGCAGGCGAACACCGGGGAGCTGTTTTTT. Amino acids: CSARDLRQANTGELFF.

The rearrangement joins TRBV10-3 to TRBJ2-5; D call uncertain. The germline V gene has CDR1 ENHRY and CDR2 SYGVKD. The length of the CDR3 is 12 residues. The V end lost 6 bases, the J end lost 2 bases, and 7 bases lay between the germline ends. As DNA, the CDR3 is TGTGCCATCAGATCAGGTCAAGAGACCCAGTACTTC. It translates to CAIRSGQETQYF.

This clonotype was found many times. The chain couples TRBV7-2 to TRBJ2-7; D is uncertain. This CDR3 region has 14 residues. CDR1 is SGHTA and CDR2 is FQGNSA in the germline V gene. V shed 3 bases and J shed 6 bases, with 15 bases lying between them. The chain's CDR3 is CASSFLWQSSEQYF. The CDR3, as DNA: TGTGCCAGCAGCTTTCTGTGGCAGTCGTCCGAGCAGTACTTC.

The V and J genes are TRBV18 and TRBJ2-7, with a tentative D call TRBD1 (6 bases). This CDR3 spans 13 amino acids. CDR1 and CDR2 from the germline V gene are KGHSH and LQKENI. V was trimmed by 3 bases and J by 9 bases, leaving 15 bases between them. The CDR3 DNA reads TGTGCCAGCTCACCGTCGACAGGTCTGGGGCAGTACGTC. Its translation is CASSPSTGLGQYV.

The chain is built from TRBV24-1 and TRBJ2-1; D unresolved. Per germline, CDR1 KGHDR and CDR2 SFDVKD. The germline V and J ends were trimmed by 3 bases and 8 bases, with 13 bases remaining between them. The CDR3 runs 14 residues. In DNA, the CDR3 is TGTGCCACCAGTGATCCCGGAAAAGGCGATGAGCAGTTCTTC. This codes for CATSDPGKGDEQFF.

CDR3 DNA sequence: TGTGCCAGCAGCTTGGGTCTGGCGAACAATGAGCAGTTCTTC. This gives the protein CASSLGLANNEQFF. This chain links TRBV11-2 with TRBJ2-1; the D is unclear. Trimming took 3 bases from V and 5 from J, leaving 11 bases between them. CDR1 is SGHAT, CDR2 FQNNGV, per germline. The CDR3 runs 14 residues.

This clonotype has at least ten counts. This chain connects TRBV12-3 or TRBV12-4 to TRBJ2-1, with D unresolved. The V end was cut by 3 bases, the J end by 9 bases, with 9 bases between. The CDR3 totals 12 residues. CDR3 bases: TGTGCCAGCAGTTTTCGGGCCGGTGAGCAGTTCTTC. Its translation: CASSFRAGEQFF.

This clonotype was seen more than once but under ten times. This sequence joins TRBV6-1 and TRBJ2-7, with a weak D call TRBD1 (5 bases). The germline V and J ends were trimmed by 6 bases and 1 base, with 13 bases remaining between them. Germline loops: CDR1 MNHNS, CDR2 SASEGT. This CDR3 comprises 14 residues. This CDR3 reads CASRAKGPSYEQYV. In DNA, the CDR3 is TGTGCCAGCAGAGCGAAGGGGCCGTCCTACGAGCAGTACGTC.

This clonotype has only a few counts. The chain recombines TRBV25-1 with TRBJ2-5; 10 bases line up with TRBD2. CDR3 size: 16 residues. Germline-derived CDR1 and CDR2 are MGHDK and SYGVNS. Trimming cost V 2 bases and J 4 bases; bases outside gene matches: 7. DNA for the CDR3: TGTGCCAGCAGTGAAGTAGCGGGGGGCCCTGGAGAGACCCAGTACTTC. Amino acid sequence: CASSEVAGGPGETQYF.

Worth noting for this clonotype: The junction departs from the called germline gene at one end, perhaps through a read error. This chain joins TRBV12-3 or TRBV12-4 and TRBJ2-7; D possibly matches TRBD1 or TRBD2 (5 bases each). The CDR3 has 13 amino acids. The CDR3 is CASSLQGAYAQYF. As DNA, the CDR3 is TGTGCCAGCAGTTTACAGGGAGCCTACGCGCAGTACTTC.

The V and J genes are TRBV4-3 and TRBJ2-5; D possibly corresponds to TRBD2 (7 bases). CDR1 is LGHNA and CDR2 is YSLEER in the germline V gene. V was pared by 1 base and J by 3 bases, with 15 bases between. The CDR3 extends over 16 amino acids. In DNA, the CDR3 is TGCGCCAGCAGCCAAGTGGGGGGGCGGTTTGAAGAGACCCAGTACTTC. Encoded protein: CASSQVGGRFEETQYF.

This clonotype has just a few counts. J is TRBJ2-3 and V is TRBV6-1; TRBD2 might be the D (5 bases). Per germline, CDR1 MNHNS and CDR2 SASEGT. Trimming shortened V by 7 bases and J by 0 bases, and 11 bases separated the two germline ends. The CDR3 runs to 14 residues. The CDR3 bases are TGTGCCAGCAAGCCGACGGGAAGCACAGATACGCAGTATTTT. This encodes CASKPTGSTDTQYF.

The chain uses TRBV24-1 and TRBJ2-2, with D possibly TRBD2 on 5 matching bases. The germline V gene encodes CDR1 KGHDR and CDR2 SFDVKD. The CDR3 length is 13 residues. The germline V and J ends were trimmed by 6 bases and 3 bases, with 7 bases remaining between them. The CDR3 DNA sequence: TGTGCCACCAGTACTAGAGACACCGGGGAGCTGTTTTTT. It specifies CATSTRDTGELFF.

The chain links TRBV5-5 to TRBJ1-4, with D possibly matching TRBD1 (5 bases). The CDR3 is 14 residues long. CDR1 SGHKS and CDR2 YYEKEE come from the germline V gene (reference sequence). The V and J ends lost 5 bases and 5 bases respectively, with 13 bases between them. CDR3 bases: TGTGCCAGCAGTGCAGGGAGGCAGAATGAAAAACTGTTTTTT. Residues: CASSAGRQNEKLFF.

The V call is TRBV4-3, the J call TRBJ1-5; the D is unclear. V was pared by 1 base and J by 5 bases, with 9 bases between. The CDR3 consists of 14 residues. Germline V gene lookup returns CDR1 LGHNA and CDR2 YSLEER. CDR3 coding DNA: TGCGCCAGCAGCCAAGTGCGGGGTGATCAGCCCCAGCATTTT. Protein: CASSQVRGDQPQHF.

The chain employs TRBV7-2 and TRBJ1-2; D ambiguous. In germline, CDR1 is SGHTA, CDR2 FQGNSA. The V end was cut by 1 base, the J end by 6 bases, with 9 bases between. This CDR3 contains 13 residues. The CDR3: CASSLEQADGYTF. The CDR3 nucleotides are TGTGCCAGCAGCTTAGAGCAAGCAGATGGCTACACCTTC.

V and J are TRBV9 and TRBJ2-5, with 9 bases identical to TRBD2. Looked up from germline, CDR1 is SGDLS and CDR2 is YYNGEE. The CDR3 has 16 amino acids. The V gene end was trimmed by 4 bases and the J gene end by 3 bases; junction bases not matched to a gene: 10. CDR3 DNA sequence: TGTGCCAGCAGCTTCGGCGGGGGGGCATATAAAGAGACCCAGTACTTC. Its translation: CASSFGGGAYKETQYF.

This clonotype appeared a few times. The chain links TRBV10-3 to TRBJ1-4; D call uncertain. Germline-derived CDR1 and CDR2 are ENHRY and SYGVKD. Trimming left V 6 bases short and J 0 bases short, with 11 bases between. This CDR3 has 15 residues. CDR3 sequence: CAIRDASATNEKLFF. The CDR3 region has the DNA TGTGCCATCAGGGACGCCTCTGCAACTAATGAAAAACTGTTTTTT.

This clonotype has at least ten counts. The chain carries TRBV6-2 or TRBV6-3 and TRBJ2-1; D not resolved. CDR1 MNHEY and CDR2 SVGEGT come from the germline V gene. The V gene lost 1 base and the J gene lost 0 bases, with 10 bases spanning the gap. The CDR3 length is 16 residues. CDR3 nucleotide sequence: TGTGCCAGCAGTTACTATAGGCTAAGCTCCTACAATGAGCAGTTCTTC. This codes for CASSYYRLSSYNEQFF.

This clonotype was counted between two and nine times. This sequence joins TRBV3-1 and TRBJ2-5; possibly TRBD2 for D (5 bases). Germline V lookup: CDR1 LGHDT, CDR2 YNNKEL (reference sequence). The CDR3 extends over 16 amino acids. With 6 bases removed from V and 1 base from J, the gap between germline ends came to 18 bases. CDR3 DNA: TGTGCCAGCAGTCACCGTCCCTCGGGGATCCAAGAGACCCAGTACTTC. Residues: CASSHRPSGIQETQYF.

The genes are TRBV20-1 and TRBJ2-2; D is possibly TRBD2 (5 bases). V was shortened by 4 bases and J by 7 bases, with 16 bases between the two germline ends. There are 14 residues in the CDR3. Germline assignment: CDR1 DFQATT and CDR2 SNEGSKA (reference sequence). The CDR3 protein is CSATRLPRGGELFF. CDR3 coding DNA: TGCAGTGCTACACGACTCCCTCGGGGCGGGGAGCTGTTTTTT.

This clonotype was seen more than once but under ten times. V gene TRBV6-2 or TRBV6-3 combines with J gene TRBJ2-7; the D is unclear. The germline V gene encodes CDR1 MNHEY and CDR2 SVGEGT. V was shortened by 0 bases and J by 2 bases, with 8 bases between the two germline ends. This CDR3 is built from 14 residues. The CDR3 loop reads CASSYSTAAYEQYF. CDR3 bases: TGTGCCAGCAGTTACTCAACCGCCGCCTACGAGCAGTACTTC.

This clonotype came up a few times. The chain couples TRBV14 to TRBJ1-6; 9 nucleotides line up with TRBD1. CDR3 length: 16 amino acids. Germline CDR1 is SGHDN and CDR2 is FVKESK. The V and J ends lost 4 bases and 5 bases, in that order; junction bases with no gene match: 6. As DNA, the CDR3 is TGTGCCAGCAGCCCCCTGGACAGGGGAAATAATTCACCCCTCCACTTT. It specifies CASSPLDRGNNSPLHF.

J is TRBJ2-2 and V is TRBV20-1; TRBD1 might be the D (6 bases). The V gene's germline CDR1 is DFQATT and CDR2 SNEGSKA (reference sequence). V was clipped by 0 bases and J by 6 bases, with 14 bases between them. This CDR3 contains 15 residues. The CDR3 here is CSARDYQGTSGELFF. In DNA, the CDR3 is TGCAGTGCTAGAGATTATCAGGGGACCTCCGGGGAGCTGTTTTTT.